This T cell receptor beta chain is from a study of blood T cell repertoires in COVID-19. At the level of the study: Sites in the United States, Italy and Spain provided acute and convalescent COVID-19 samples. The analysed material was cDNA or gDNA that came from T cells, B-cell-depleted T cells, or PBMCs.

In the source study's methods: Researchers report that nucleated cell counts were estimated from reference gene primer amplification. Libraries were prepared by immunoSEQ multiplex PCR; TCRdb keeps only in-frame clonotypes and omits some of them. That table gives V, J and clone size, and the DNA gave D and trimming. The sample consists of some 120,000 clones, 81% of them appearing once. The junction had 4 bases not matched to a gene; V was cut back by 4 bases and J by 5 bases. The CDR3 totals 13 residues. CDR1 and CDR2 (germline): SGHRS, YFSETQ. The J gene is TRBJ2-7, the V gene TRBV5-1, with 9 positions matching TRBD1. Sequenced sample: peripheral blood. This clonotype was sampled from a woman aged 50 to 60 with acute or convalescent COVID-19. The CDR3 DNA reads as TGCGCCAGCAGCGGGGGGGACAGGGACGAGCAGTACTTC. Translation: CASSGGDRDEQYF. The full variable domain, in which reference TRBV5-1 and TRBJ2-7 provide the parts outside the CDR3, is KAGVTQTPRYLIKTRGQQVTLSCSPISGHRSVSWYQQTPGQGLQFLFEYFSETQRNKGNFPGRFSGRQFSNSRSEMNVSTLELGDSALYLCASSGGDRDEQYFGPGTRLTVT.